This T cell receptor (beta chain) is drawn from a study of T-cell memory formation after mild COVID-19. Study-wide results and limits: Whether day 37 second-wave clones are SARS-CoV-2-specific was not confirmed. While clones contracting from day 15 to 85 were balanced between CD4 and CD8, later expanders leaned CD4+.

Using its own MiXCR run on the 5' RACE reads, TCRdb lists one record per CDR3 protein. The profile shows approximately 270,000 distinct CDR3 sequences, 15% to 20% of them singletons. A word on this clonotype: Antigen specificity is unknown.

This receptor was obtained from a man aged 18-30 years who had mild COVID-19 (a few samples of this study predate the infection). Cell type and time point are not known. The sequenced sample was PBMCs or a T cell subset sorted from them (not recorded which).

The CDR3 DNA reads as TGCGCCAGCAGCGGGGGACAGGCCCCGGCAGATACGCAGTATTTT. Amino acid sequence: CASSGGQAPADTQYF. V usage is TRBV5-1 and J usage is TRBJ2-3; 8 positions agree with TRBD1. This CDR3 is built from 15 residues. The junction had 8 bases not matched to a gene; V was cut back by 4 bases and J by 4 bases. Germline CDR1 and CDR2: SGHRS and YFSETQ.